This paragraph covers one TCR beta chain sequence. Repertoires were generated with immunoSEQ multiplex PCR, while TCRdb's copy carries only in-frame clones and drops some. There are roughly 380,000 clones in the sample; around 87% occur only once, and 1.3% lies in the top ten. V was clipped by 2 bases and J by 2 bases, with 4 bases between them. CDR1 and CDR2 from the germline V gene are SGHTA and FQGNSA. The CDR3 has 13 amino acids. Living in about two dozen US areas, the participants were between roughly 18 and 90 years of age. Participants had their cohort set by participant-reported clinical history. Cohort 3 recovered donors had two negative PCRs, clearance, or symptom resolution. This record belongs to a study of blood T cell repertoires in COVID-19.

The genes are TRBV7-2 and TRBJ1-3; the D is unclear. The clonotype originates from a man aged 30 to 45 who had recovered from COVID-19. Sequenced: PBMCs or T cells enriched from blood (not recorded which). CDR3 nucleotide sequence: TGTGCCAGCAGCTTATGGCCTGGAAACACCATATATTTT. Protein sequence: CASSLWPGNTIYF. Full variable domain (remainder filled in from reference TRBV7-2 and TRBJ1-3): GAGVSQSPSNKVTEKGKDVELRCDPISGHTALYWYRQSLGQGLEFLIYFQGNSAPDKSGLPSDRFSAERTGGSVSTLTIQRTQQEDSAVYLCASSLWPGNTIYFGEGSWLTVV.